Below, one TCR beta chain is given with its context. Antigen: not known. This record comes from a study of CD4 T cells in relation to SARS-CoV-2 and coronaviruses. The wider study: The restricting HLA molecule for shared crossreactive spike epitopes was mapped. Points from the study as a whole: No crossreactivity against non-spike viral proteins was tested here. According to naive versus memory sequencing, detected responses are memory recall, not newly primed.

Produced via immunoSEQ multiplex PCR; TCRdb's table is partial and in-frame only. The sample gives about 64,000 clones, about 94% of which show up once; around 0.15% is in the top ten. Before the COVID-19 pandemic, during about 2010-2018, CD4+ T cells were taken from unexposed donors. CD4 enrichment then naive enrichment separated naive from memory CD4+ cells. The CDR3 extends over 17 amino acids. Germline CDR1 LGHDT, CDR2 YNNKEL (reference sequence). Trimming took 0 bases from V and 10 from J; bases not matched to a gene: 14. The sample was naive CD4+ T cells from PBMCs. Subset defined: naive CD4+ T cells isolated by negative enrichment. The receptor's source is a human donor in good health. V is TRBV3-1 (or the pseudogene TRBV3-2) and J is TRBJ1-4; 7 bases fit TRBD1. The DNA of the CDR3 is TGTGCCAGCAGCCAAGATTGGTATACTGACAGGGCGGGAAAACTGTTTTTT. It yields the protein CASSQDWYTDRAGKLFF.